This passage covers 11 T cell receptor beta chains from one sample sequenced in a study of vaccination effects on CD4 cells after COVID-19. Subsequent to a culture period of approximately 11 days, CD4+ T cells were isolated. The protocol was immunoSEQ multiplex PCR, while the TCRdb copy is restricted to in-frame clones and leaves out a portion. The sample has some 31,000 clones; approximately 63% are singletons. Antigens for these TCRs are unknown. The material sequenced was CD4+ T cells from PBMCs cultured without peptide, taken before COVID-19 vaccination. These receptors came from a human donor who received a COVID-19 vaccine.

This clone was observed once. In nucleotides, the CDR3 is TGTGCCAGCAGTCTATGGTCCCGCGGGAACTATGGCTACACCTTC. Translated: CASSLWSRGNYGYTF. The chain combines TRBV6-4 with TRBJ1-2; no definite D call. The V gene's germline CDR1 is MRHNA and CDR2 SNTAGT. The CDR3 totals 15 residues. V lost 5 bases and J lost 2, with 15 bases in between.

This clone was recorded a few times. V usage is TRBV18 and J usage is TRBJ1-3; D remains unclear. Trimming removed 2 bases at V and 3 bases at J, with 5 bases between. Germline V gene data show CDR1 as KGHSH and CDR2 as LQKENI. The CDR3 is made up of 13 amino acids. Here the CDR3 DNA reads TGTGCCAGCTCACCAGGGTTTGGAAACACCATATATTTT. The encoded protein is CASSPGFGNTIYF.

The CDR3, as DNA: TGTGCCAGCAGCCCCCAAGGGGGCCCCCAAGAGACCCAGTACTTC. It specifies CASSPQGGPQETQYF. The J gene is TRBJ2-5, the V gene TRBV3-1 (or the pseudogene TRBV3-2), with 7 bases fitting TRBD1. Unmatched junction bases numbered 6, after V lost 4 bases and J lost 1 base. The germline V gene encodes CDR1 LGHDT and CDR2 YNNKEL (reference sequence). The CDR3 has 15 amino acids.

The CDR3 bases are TGTGCCAGCAGTTTAGTGACTAACTATGGCTACACCTTC. Protein: CASSLVTNYGYTF. The chain joins TRBV12-3 or TRBV12-4 to TRBJ1-2; D is ambiguous. Trimming removed 1 base at V and 0 bases at J, with 3 bases between. The CDR3 extends over 13 amino acids.

V is TRBV15 and J is TRBJ2-6; 7 positions agree with TRBD1. V lost 10 bases, J lost 0 bases, and 6 bases stayed unmatched. The CDR3 sequence is 15 residues long. Germline V gives CDR1 LNHNV, CDR2 YYDKDF (reference sequence). The CDR3 bases are TGTGCCAGCCGGGACAGCCTCTCTGGGGCCAACGTCCTGACTTTC. Residues: CASRDSLSGANVLTF.

The chain has TRBV5-1 and TRBJ2-3, with TRBD2 as a possible D gene (6 bases). The CDR3 runs 15 residues. The germline V gene has CDR1 SGHRS and CDR2 YFSETQ. Trimming removed 4 bases at V and 1 base at J, with 13 bases between. CDR3 sequence reads: CASSPPLARTDTQYF. The CDR3 DNA reads TGCGCCAGCAGCCCCCCACTAGCCCGCACAGATACGCAGTATTTT. Full variable domain (rest looked up from reference TRBV5-1 and TRBJ2-3): KAGVTQTPRYLIKTRGQQVTLSCSPISGHRSVSWYQQTPGQGLQFLFEYFSETQRNKGNFPGRFSGRQFSNSRSEMNVSTLELGDSALYLCASSPPLARTDTQYFGPGTRLTVL.

This clone was counted a few times. The V and J genes are TRBV6-5 and TRBJ1-4, with D uncertain. V lost 4 bases, J lost 0 bases, and 6 bases lay in between. In germline, CDR1 is MNHEY, CDR2 SVGAGI. This CDR3 is 14 amino acids long. CDR3 loop: CASSLTTTNEKLFF. CDR3 coding DNA: TGTGCCAGCAGTTTGACAACAACTAATGAAAAACTGTTTTTT.

The V gene is TRBV7-9, the J gene TRBJ1-1, with a possible D match to TRBD1 (5 bases). V was cut by 0 bases and J by 6 bases, with 11 bases left in between. This CDR3 spans 14 amino acids. CDR1 is SEHNR, CDR2 FQNEAQ, per germline (reference sequence). Here the CDR3 DNA reads TGTGCCAGCAGCTTAGCAGTTGGAGGGGCTGAAGCTTTCTTT. This encodes CASSLAVGGAEAFF.

The V call is TRBV4-1, the J call TRBJ1-6, with D perhaps TRBD1 (5 bases). There are 18 residues in the CDR3. Between the trimmed V and J ends, which lost 0 bases and 3 bases, there was a span of 15 bases. Germline V gene lookup returns CDR1 MGHRA and CDR2 YSYEKL. This CDR3 is CASSQDSSGLFYNSPLHF. CDR3 nucleotide sequence: TGCGCCAGCAGCCAAGATTCATCAGGGCTATTCTATAATTCACCCCTCCACTTT.

The chain has TRBV5-1 and TRBJ2-3; tentatively, D is TRBD2 (6 bases). V gave up 3 bases and J gave up 4 bases, with 15 bases separating them. Germline loops: CDR1 SGHRS, CDR2 YFSETQ. CDR3 length: 15 residues. The CDR3 sequence: CASSSAGQRPDTQYF. The CDR3 coding sequence is TGCGCCAGCAGCTCGGCGGGGCAAAGGCCAGATACGCAGTATTTT.

The V gene is TRBV5-1, the J gene TRBJ1-2; D not certain. The CDR3 covers 12 residues. V lost 3 bases and J lost 3, with 6 bases in between. Germline V gives CDR1 SGHRS, CDR2 YFSETQ. The CDR3 region is CASSYDYYGYTF. In nucleotides, the CDR3 is TGCGCCAGCAGCTACGATTACTATGGCTACACCTTC.